This TCR beta chain emerged from a study of T cell repertoires in cytomegalovirus infection. The germline CDR1 and CDR2 sequences are MNHNY and SVGAGI (reference sequence). V dropped 4 bases and J dropped 7 bases, with 13 bases sitting between them. CDR3 length equals 14 residues. In regard to this clonotype: Antigen specificity is unknown.

MiXCR, run by TCRdb on the reads, gives a single entry per CDR3 protein. The data hold fewer than 1,000,000 distinct CDR3 sequences, with roughly 30% observed a single time. V gene TRBV6-6 combines with J gene TRBJ1-4, with D hard to call. The receptor was derived from a human donor in good health (CMV status not recorded). Some clones in this sample may be carry-over from other donors' samples. The source was cultured CD8+ T cells from PBMCs, collected from culture after CMV antigen stimulation. The CDR3 coding sequence is TGTGCCAGCAGTTCCGAGGGTTACCTTGAAAAACTGTTTTTT. It codes for CASSSEGYLEKLFF.